This T cell receptor (beta chain) was obtained from a study of T-cell reconstitution after alpha-beta-depleted transplantation in children. General study points: High day-60 TCRbeta diversity in some patients came from surviving recipient T cells and thymic progenitors. T-cell counts and diversity at one year post-transplant came mainly from newly produced T cells. Where alpha-beta T cells came from about two months after transplant was reportedly several hundred expanded graft clones.

TCRbeta library preparation incorporated unique molecular identifiers. TCRdb re-called the PCR reads with MiXCR, one entry per CDR3 protein. The sample shows about a million distinct CDR3 sequences, about 31% of them seen only once. Germline CDR1 reads KGHSH; CDR2 reads LQKENI. The CDR3 is 14 residues long. V lost 0 bases, J lost 5 bases, and 10 bases lay in between. As to this clonotype: Its antigen is still unknown.

This clonotype was sampled from a boy under two years old who had a stem cell transplant for SCID, so the T cells may come from the graft donor. Specimen: PBMCs, mostly from graft donor cells, collected 360 days after TCRalphabeta/CD19-depleted stem cell transplant. This sequence joins TRBV18 and TRBJ2-5; D remains unclear. The CDR3 sequence: CASSPPEVVETQYF. The CDR3 coding sequence is TGTGCCAGCTCACCACCAGAGGTAGTGGAGACCCAGTACTTC.